This T cell receptor beta chain was captured by sequencing in a study of blood T cell repertoires in COVID-19. Study in general: Sites in the United States, Italy and Spain provided acute and convalescent COVID-19 samples. Sample material is recorded as cDNA or gDNA derived from T cells, B-cell-depleted T cells, or PBMCs.

Authors' analysis steps: Estimation of nucleated cell counts was performed using reference gene primer amplification. Method: immunoSEQ multiplex PCR; TCRdb's copy keeps in-frame clones and lacks some. The V and J calls and the clone size are those of that table, but D and trimming were determined from the DNA. The profile shows more than 200,000 clones, 88% of them singletons. Germline V gene data show CDR1 as MDHEN and CDR2 as SYDVKM. The CDR3 covers 14 residues. The ends were cut back, 2 bases at V and 3 bases at J, with 10 bases in the middle. Sequencing was done on a sample of peripheral blood. This receptor was taken from a man between 65 and 80 years old with acute or convalescent COVID-19. The chain combines TRBV28 with TRBJ1-1; TRBD1 is a possible D gene (5 bases). The CDR3 coding sequence is TGTGCCAGCAGTTTAAGGGGATTCGACACTGAAGCTTTCTTT. This translates into CASSLRGFDTEAFF.